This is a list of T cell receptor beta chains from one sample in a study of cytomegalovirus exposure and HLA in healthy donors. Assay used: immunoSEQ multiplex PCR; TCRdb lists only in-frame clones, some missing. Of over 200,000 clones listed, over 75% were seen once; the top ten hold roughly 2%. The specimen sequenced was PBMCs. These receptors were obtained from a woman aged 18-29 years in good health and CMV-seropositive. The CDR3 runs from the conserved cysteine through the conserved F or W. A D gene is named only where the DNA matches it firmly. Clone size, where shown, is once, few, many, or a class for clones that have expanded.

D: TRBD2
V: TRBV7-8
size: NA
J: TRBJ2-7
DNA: TGTGCCAGCAGCAGGGGCGCGGGAGGGCACTACGAGCAGTACTTC
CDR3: CASSRGAGGHYEQYF

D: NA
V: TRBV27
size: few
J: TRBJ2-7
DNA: TGTGCCAGCACCCACTCACCGGTCTACGAGCAGTACTTC
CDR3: CASTHSPVYEQYF

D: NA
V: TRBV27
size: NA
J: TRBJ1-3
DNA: TGTGCCAGCAGTTCCCCCCTCCGGGGAAACACCATATATTTT
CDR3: CASSSPLRGNTIYF

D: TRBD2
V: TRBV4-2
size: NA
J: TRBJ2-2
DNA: TGTGCCAGCAGCCAAGATGGTAGCGGGAGCGTAACCGGGGAGCTGTTTTTT
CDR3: CASSQDGSGSVTGELFF

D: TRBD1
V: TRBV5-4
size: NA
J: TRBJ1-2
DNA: TGTGCCAGCAGCCAAGGACAGGGGTTGTGGGGCTACACCTTC
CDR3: CASSQGQGLWGYTF

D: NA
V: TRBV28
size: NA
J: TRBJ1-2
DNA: TGTGCCAGCAGTTGGGCAGGGAAGGGGTCAGGCTATGGCTACACCTTC
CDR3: CASSWAGKGSGYGYTF

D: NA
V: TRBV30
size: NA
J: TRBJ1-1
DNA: TGTGCCTGGGGAACTATGCAGGGGAGGAACACTGAAGCTTTCTTT
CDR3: CAWGTMQGRNTEAFF

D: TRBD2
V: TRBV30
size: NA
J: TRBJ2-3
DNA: TGTGCCTGGGATGGGGGGGAGACTTCTACTAGCACAGATACGCAGTATTTT
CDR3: CAWDGGETSTSTDTQYF

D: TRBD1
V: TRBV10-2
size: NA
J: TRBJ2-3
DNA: TGCGCCAGCAGGCCCGGGACAGGGGGAGGCACAGATACGCAGTATTTT
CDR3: CASRPGTGGGTDTQYF

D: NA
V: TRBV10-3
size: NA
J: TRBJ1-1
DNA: TGTGCCATCAGTGGGGGCCACCCAACCATGAACACTGAAGCTTTCTTT
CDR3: CAISGGHPTMNTEAFF

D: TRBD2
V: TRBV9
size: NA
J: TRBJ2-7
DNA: TGTGCCAGCAGCCTAGGGTACACATTTGGACTAGCGGGTTACGAGCAGTACTTC
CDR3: CASSLGYTFGLAGYEQYF

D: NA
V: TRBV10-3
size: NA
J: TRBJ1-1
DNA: TGTGCCATCAGTGAGACAGGGACCTTGAACACTGAAGCTTTCTTT
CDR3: CAISETGTLNTEAFF

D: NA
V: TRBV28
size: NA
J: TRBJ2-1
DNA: TGTGCCAGCAGTCCTCGAACTCCTCGCGGAGGTTCCTACAATGAGCAGTTCTTC
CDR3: CASSPRTPRGGSYNEQFF

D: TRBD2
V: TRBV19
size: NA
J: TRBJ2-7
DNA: TGTGCCAGTAGTGTGTCTAGCGGGGCCTCCGAGCAGTACTTC
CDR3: CASSVSSGASEQYF

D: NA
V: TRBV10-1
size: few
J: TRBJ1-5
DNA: TGCGCCAGCAGTCGGCAGGGCGATCAGCCCCAGCATTTT
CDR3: CASSRQGDQPQHF

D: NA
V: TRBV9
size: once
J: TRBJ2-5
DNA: TGTGCCAGCACCCAGGGGGGTTTGAAAGAGACCCAGTACTTC
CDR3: CASTQGGLKETQYF

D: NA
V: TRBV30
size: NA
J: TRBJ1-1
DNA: TGTGCCTCCCGTGTGAGCCCTGAAGCTTTCTTT
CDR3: CASRVSPEAFF

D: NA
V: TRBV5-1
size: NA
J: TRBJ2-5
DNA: TGCGCCAGCAGCTTGGAGTCGGTCCAAGAGACCCAGTACTTC
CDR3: CASSLESVQETQYF

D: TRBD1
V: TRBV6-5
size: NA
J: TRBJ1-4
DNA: TGTGCCAGTCGACAGGGAAATGAAAAACTGTTTTTT
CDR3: CASRQGNEKLFF

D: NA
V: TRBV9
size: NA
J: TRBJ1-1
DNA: TGTGCCAGCAGCGTACGAGGATTGAACACTGAAGCTTTCTTT
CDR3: CASSVRGLNTEAFF

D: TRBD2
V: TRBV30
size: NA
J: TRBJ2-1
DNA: TGTGCCTGGAGCCCCCCAAAGCGGGGGCGAGATGAGCAGTTCTTC
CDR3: CAWSPPKRGRDEQFF

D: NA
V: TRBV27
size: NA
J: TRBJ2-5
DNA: TGTGCCAGCAGTACAGGGTTGTTGGAGACCCAGTACTTC
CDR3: CASSTGLLETQYF

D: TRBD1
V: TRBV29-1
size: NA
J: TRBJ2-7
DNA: TGCAGCGTCGATCTTCAGGGGGCTGGTTCCTACGAGCAGTACTTC
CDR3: CSVDLQGAGSYEQYF

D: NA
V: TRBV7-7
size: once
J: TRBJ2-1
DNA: TGTGCCAGCAGCCCGTCCGGGGGTAATGAGCAGTTCTTC
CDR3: CASSPSGGNEQFF

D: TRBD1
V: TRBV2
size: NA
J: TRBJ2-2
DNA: TGTGCCAGCAGTAGACAGGGGTCCGGGGAGCTGTTTTTT
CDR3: CASSRQGSGELFF

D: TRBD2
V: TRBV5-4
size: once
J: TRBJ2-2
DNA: TGTGCCAGCAGCCCGCGGGGGACGACCACCGGGGAGCTGTTTTTT
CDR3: CASSPRGTTTGELFF

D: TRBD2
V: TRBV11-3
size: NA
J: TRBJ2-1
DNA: TGTGCCAGCAGCTACCTACCAGCTGCGGGGGACAATGAGCAGTTCTTC
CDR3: CASSYLPAAGDNEQFF

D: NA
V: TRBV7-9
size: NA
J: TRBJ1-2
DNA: TGTGCCAGCAGCCCGCTGGGGGGGCCGGTTGGCTACACCTTC
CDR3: CASSPLGGPVGYTF

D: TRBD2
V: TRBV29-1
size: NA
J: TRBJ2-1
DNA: TGCAGCGTTCGACTAGCGGGATATCACAATGAGCAGTTCTTC
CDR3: CSVRLAGYHNEQFF

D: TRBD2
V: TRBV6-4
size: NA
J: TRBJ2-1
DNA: TGTGCCAGCAGTGTTGGAGGGACTAGTTCCTACAATGAGCAGTTCTTC
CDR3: CASSVGGTSSYNEQFF

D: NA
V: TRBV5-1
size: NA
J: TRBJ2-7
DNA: TGCGCCAGCAGCTTGGAGGGAGCGGCAAGCTCCTACGAGCAGTACTTC
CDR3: CASSLEGAASSYEQYF

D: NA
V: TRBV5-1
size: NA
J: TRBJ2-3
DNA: TGCGCCAGCAGCGCAGGGGCTATCACAGATACGCAGTATTTT
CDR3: CASSAGAITDTQYF

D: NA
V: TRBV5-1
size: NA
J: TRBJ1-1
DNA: TGCGCCAGCAGCTCCGGAGGGGAAGACACTGAAGCTTTCTTT
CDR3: CASSSGGEDTEAFF

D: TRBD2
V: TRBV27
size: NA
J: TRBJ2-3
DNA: TGTGCCAGCAGTTTATGGTCTAGCGGGAGCGGCACAGATACGCAGTATTTT
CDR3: CASSLWSSGSGTDTQYF

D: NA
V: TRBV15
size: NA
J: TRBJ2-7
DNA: TGTGCCACCAGCAGAGATAACGGAGACCACACCCAACCGTACGAGCAGTACTTC
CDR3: CATSRDNGDHTQPYEQYF

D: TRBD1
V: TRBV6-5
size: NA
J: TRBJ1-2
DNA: TGTGCCAGCAGCCACGACTTGCGAGGGGGCAATGGCTACACCTTC
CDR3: CASSHDLRGGNGYTF

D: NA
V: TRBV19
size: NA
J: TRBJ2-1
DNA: TGTGCCAGTAGTATAGGTGGCGGTTCTTGGGAGCAGTTCTTC
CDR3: CASSIGGGSWEQFF

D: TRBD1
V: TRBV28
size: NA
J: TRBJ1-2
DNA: TGTGCCAGCAGCTCCTTCCCGGGACAGCCCTATGGCTACACCTTC
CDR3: CASSSFPGQPYGYTF

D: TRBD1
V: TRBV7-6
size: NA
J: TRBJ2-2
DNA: TGTGCCAGCAGACCCGGGACAGCAAATCCCGGGGAGCTGTTTTTT
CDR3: CASRPGTANPGELFF

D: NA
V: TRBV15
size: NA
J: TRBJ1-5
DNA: TGTGCCACCAGCAGAGTTAGGGGTAGGAGCAATCAGCCCCAGCATTTT
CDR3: CATSRVRGRSNQPQHF

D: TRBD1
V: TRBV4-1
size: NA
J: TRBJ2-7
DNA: TGCGCCAGCAGCCAAGAATGGACAGGGCCTTCCTACGAGCAGTACTTC
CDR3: CASSQEWTGPSYEQYF

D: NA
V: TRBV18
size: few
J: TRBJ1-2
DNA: TGTGCCAGCTCATCCCTGCCTACAGGGTCCTATGGCTACACCTTC
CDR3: CASSSLPTGSYGYTF

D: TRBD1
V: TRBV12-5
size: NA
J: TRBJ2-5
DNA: TGTGCTAGTGGTTTGGTAGGGACAGGGGGGCAAGAGACCCAGTACTTC
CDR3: CASGLVGTGGQETQYF

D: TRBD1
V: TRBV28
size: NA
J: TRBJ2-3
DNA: TGTGCCAGCAGTTTAGAAGGCAGGGGGCGGGCAGATACGCAGTATTTT
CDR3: CASSLEGRGRADTQYF

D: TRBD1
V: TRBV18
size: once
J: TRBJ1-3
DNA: TGTGCCAGCTCACCAGGACAGGGGAAAACTGGAAACACCATATATTTT
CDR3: CASSPGQGKTGNTIYF

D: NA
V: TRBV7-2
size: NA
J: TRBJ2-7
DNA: TGTGCCAGCAGCTTGGAGGGACGGGTGAAGAACGAGCAGTACTTC
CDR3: CASSLEGRVKNEQYF

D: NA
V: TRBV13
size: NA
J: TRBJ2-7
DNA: TGTGCCAGCAGCTCTGGGCAGGGTGGGTACGAGCAGTACTTC
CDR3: CASSSGQGGYEQYF

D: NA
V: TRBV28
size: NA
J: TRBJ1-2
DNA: TGTGCCAGTTTCGGGGGTGGGGCGTACACCTTC
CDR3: CASFGGGAYTF

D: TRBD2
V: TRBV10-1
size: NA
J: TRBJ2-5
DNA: TGCGCCAGCAGTGAGTCAAGGCCCGGATTGGCGGGAGGGGAGACCCAGTACTTC
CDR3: CASSESRPGLAGGETQYF

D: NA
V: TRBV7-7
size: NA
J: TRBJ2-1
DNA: TGTGCTAGCAGCTTGGCCGGGACGGGAGTCAATGAGCAGTTCTTC
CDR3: CASSLAGTGVNEQFF

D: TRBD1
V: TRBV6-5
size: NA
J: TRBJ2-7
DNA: TGTGCCAGCAGTTACGGGACAGGGACCCTCTACGAGCAGTACTTC
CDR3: CASSYGTGTLYEQYF

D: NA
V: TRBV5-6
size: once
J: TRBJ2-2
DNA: TGTGCCAGCAGCCATCTCAGGGTATTGGGGGAGCTGTTTTTT
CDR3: CASSHLRVLGELFF

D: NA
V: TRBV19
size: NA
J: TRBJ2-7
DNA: TGTGCCAGTAGTATGTCACAGACAATTTCCTACGAGCAGTACTTC
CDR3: CASSMSQTISYEQYF

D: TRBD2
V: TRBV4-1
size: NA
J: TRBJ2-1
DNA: TGCGCCAGCAGCCAACTTCCTAGCGGGATGTACAATGAGCAGTTCTTC
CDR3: CASSQLPSGMYNEQFF

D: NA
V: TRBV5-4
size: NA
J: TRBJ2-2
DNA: TGTGCCAGCAGCTTGCGGGGGAGGGGGGAGCTGTTTTTT
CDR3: CASSLRGRGELFF

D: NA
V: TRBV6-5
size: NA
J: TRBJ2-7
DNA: TGTGCCAGCAGTTTTATGACAGGAGGGGACTACTACGAGCAGTACTTC
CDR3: CASSFMTGGDYYEQYF